A single TCR beta chain is shown here with its context. Its antigen is unidentified. The data originate from a study of T cells in localized non-small cell lung cancer. Notes on the study in general: Investigators sequenced only a single tumor region, leaving heterogeneity possible. Adjacent lung tissue had a median roughly 52 of the top 100 clones found in the tumor.

Repertoires were generated with immunoSEQ multiplex PCR, while TCRdb's copy carries only in-frame clones and drops some. This sample has 25,000 to 30,000 clones, with roughly 90% found just once. Trimming cost V 2 bases and J 5 bases, with 11 bases left between them. CDR3 size: 14 residues. Germline V gene sequence: CDR1 MNHNS, CDR2 SASEGT. The chain combines TRBV6-1 with TRBJ2-3; no clear D. The sequenced sample was peripheral blood, obtained before any cancer treatment. The TCR was taken from a woman aged 18-49 years with stage I lung adenocarcinoma. As DNA, the CDR3 is TGTGCCAGCAGTGAACGGAAGGCCAGAGATACGCAGTATTTT. It encodes CASSERKARDTQYF.